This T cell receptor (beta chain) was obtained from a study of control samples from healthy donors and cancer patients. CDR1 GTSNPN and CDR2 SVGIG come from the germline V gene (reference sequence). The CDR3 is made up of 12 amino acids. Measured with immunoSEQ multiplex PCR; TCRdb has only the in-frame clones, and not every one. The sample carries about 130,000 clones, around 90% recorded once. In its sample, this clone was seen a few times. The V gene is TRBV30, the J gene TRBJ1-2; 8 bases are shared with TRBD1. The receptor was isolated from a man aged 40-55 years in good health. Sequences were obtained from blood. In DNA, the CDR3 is TGTGCAAAATTCCAGGGGGCGGGCGGCTACACCTTC. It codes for CAKFQGAGGYTF.